This T cell receptor beta chain appears in the sequencing data of a study of molecular identifiers for immune sequencing clone quantification. Bulk TCR libraries used previously described methods and listed TCR primers. TCRdb reanalysed the PCR reads using MiXCR and keeps one entry per CDR3 protein. The sample yields over 550,000 distinct CDR3 sequences, about 25% seen once. For naive CD8 T cells, sorting used the CD8+CD4-CCR7+CD45RA+ phenotype. Input material: naive CD8+ T cells from blood, with Jurkat cell RNA spiked in. Subset of the sample: FACS-sorted CD8+CD4-CCR7+CD45RA+ naive T cells. This receptor was obtained from a human donor in good health. Some libraries in this study had Jurkat cell RNA spiked in.

In nucleotides, the CDR3 is TGCAGCGTTGAGGGGCAAGACTCCTACGAGCAGTACTTC. Translation: CSVEGQDSYEQYF. The chain has TRBV29-1 and TRBJ2-7, with a possible D match to TRBD1 (5 bases). Germline V gene data show CDR1 as SQVTM and CDR2 as ANQGSEA. V was clipped by 3 bases and J by 0 bases, with 9 bases between them. CDR3 length: 13 residues.